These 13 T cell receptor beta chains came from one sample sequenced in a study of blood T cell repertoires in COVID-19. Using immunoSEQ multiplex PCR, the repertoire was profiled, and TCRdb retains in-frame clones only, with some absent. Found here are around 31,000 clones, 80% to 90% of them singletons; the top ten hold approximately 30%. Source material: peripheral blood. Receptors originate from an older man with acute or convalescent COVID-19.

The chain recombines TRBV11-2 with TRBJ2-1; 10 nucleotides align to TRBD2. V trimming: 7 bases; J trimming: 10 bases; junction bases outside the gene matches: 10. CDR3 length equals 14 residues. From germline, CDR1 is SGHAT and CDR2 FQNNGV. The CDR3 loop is CASITAGGPGEQFF. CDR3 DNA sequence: TGTGCCAGCATCACAGCGGGAGGGCCGGGGGAGCAGTTCTTC.

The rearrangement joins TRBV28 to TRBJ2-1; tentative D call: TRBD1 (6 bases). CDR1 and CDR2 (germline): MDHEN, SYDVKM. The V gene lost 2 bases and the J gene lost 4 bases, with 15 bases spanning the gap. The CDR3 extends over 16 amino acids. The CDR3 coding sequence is TGTGCCAGCAGTTTAGTTGTCGGGACACAATACAATGAGCAGTTCTTC. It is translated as CASSLVVGTQYNEQFF. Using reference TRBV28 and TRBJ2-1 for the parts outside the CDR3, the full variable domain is DVKVTQSSRYLVKRTGEKVFLECVQDMDHENMFWYRQDPGLGLRLIYFSYDVKMKEKGDIPEGYSVSREKKERFSLILESASTNQTSMYLCASSLVVGTQYNEQFFGPGTRLTVL.

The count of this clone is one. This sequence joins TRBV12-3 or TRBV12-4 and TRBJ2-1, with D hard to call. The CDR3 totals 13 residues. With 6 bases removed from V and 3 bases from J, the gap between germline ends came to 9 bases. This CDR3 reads CASSLRDYNEQFF. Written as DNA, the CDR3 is TGTGCCAGCAGCCTACGAGACTACAATGAGCAGTTCTTC.

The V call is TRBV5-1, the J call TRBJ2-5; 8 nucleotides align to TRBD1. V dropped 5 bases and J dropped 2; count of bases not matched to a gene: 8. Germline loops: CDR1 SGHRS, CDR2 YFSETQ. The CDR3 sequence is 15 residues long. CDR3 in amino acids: CASRPRTGPQETQYF. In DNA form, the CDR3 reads TGCGCCAGCAGACCCAGGACAGGGCCTCAAGAGACCCAGTACTTC.

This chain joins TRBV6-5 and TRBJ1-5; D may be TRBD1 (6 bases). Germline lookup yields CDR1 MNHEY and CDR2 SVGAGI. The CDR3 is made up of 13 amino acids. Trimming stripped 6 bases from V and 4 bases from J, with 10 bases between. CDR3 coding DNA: TGTGCCAGCAGCTGGACAGAGAATCAGCCCCAGCATTTT. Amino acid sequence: CASSWTENQPQHF.

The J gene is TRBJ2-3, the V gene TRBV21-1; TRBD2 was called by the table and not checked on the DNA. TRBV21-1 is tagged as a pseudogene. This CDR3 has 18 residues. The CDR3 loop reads CASSPPVGGGRVRDTQYF. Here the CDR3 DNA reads TGTGCCAGCAGCCCTCCCGTGGGTGGCGGGAGGGTAAGAGATACGCAGTATTTT.

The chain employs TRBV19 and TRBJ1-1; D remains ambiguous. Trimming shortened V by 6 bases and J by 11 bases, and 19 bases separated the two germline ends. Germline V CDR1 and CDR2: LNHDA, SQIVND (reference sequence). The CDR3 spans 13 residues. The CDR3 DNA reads TGTGCCAGTAGCCCTCAAGAGGTCCGAGGCGCTTTCTTT. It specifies CASSPQEVRGAFF.

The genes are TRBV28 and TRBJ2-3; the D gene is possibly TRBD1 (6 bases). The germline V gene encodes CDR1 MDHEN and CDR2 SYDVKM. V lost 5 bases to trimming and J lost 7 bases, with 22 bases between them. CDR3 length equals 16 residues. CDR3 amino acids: CASSTQGAVDRHTQYF. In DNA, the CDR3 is TGTGCCAGCAGTACACAGGGAGCGGTGGATCGTCATACGCAGTATTTT.

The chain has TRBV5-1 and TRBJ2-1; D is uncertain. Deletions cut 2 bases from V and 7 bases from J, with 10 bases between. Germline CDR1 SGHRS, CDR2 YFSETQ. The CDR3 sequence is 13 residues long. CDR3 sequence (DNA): TGCGCCAGCAGCTTTTCCAAGGAGAATGAGCAGTTCTTC. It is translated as CASSFSKENEQFF. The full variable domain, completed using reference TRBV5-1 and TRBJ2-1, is KAGVTQTPRYLIKTRGQQVTLSCSPISGHRSVSWYQQTPGQGLQFLFEYFSETQRNKGNFPGRFSGRQFSNSRSEMNVSTLELGDSALYLCASSFSKENEQFFGPGTRLTVL.

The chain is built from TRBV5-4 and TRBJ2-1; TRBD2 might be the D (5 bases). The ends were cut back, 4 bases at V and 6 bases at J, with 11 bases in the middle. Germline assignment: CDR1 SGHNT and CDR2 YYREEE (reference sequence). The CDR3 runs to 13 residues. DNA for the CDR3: TGTGCCAGCAGCAAAACTAGAACCAATGAGCAGTTCTTC. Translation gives CASSKTRTNEQFF.

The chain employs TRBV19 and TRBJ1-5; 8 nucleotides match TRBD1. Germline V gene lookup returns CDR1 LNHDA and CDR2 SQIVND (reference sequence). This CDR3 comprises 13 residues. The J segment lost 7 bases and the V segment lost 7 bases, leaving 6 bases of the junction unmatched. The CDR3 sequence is CASNQGAGQPQHF. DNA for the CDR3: TGTGCCAGTAATCAGGGGGCCGGGCAGCCCCAGCATTTT.

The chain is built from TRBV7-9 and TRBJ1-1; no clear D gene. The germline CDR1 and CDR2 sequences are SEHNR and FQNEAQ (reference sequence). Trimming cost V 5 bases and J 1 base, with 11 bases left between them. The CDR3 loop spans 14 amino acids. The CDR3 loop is CASSAPRPNTEAFF. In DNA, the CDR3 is TGTGCCAGCAGCGCGCCTCGTCCGAACACTGAAGCTTTCTTT.

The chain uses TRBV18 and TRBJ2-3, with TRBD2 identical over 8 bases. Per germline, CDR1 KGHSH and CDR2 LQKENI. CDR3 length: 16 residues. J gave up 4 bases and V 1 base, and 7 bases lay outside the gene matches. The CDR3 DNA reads TGTGCCAGCTCACCACTAAGCGGGAGCTCCGCAGATACGCAGTATTTT. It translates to CASSPLSGSSADTQYF. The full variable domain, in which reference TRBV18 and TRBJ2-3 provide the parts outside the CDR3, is NAGVMQNPRHLVRRRGQEARLRCSPMKGHSHVYWYRQLPEEGLKFMVYLQKENIIDESGMPKERFSAEFPKEGPSILRIQQVVRGDSAAYFCASSPLSGSSADTQYFGPGTRLTVL.